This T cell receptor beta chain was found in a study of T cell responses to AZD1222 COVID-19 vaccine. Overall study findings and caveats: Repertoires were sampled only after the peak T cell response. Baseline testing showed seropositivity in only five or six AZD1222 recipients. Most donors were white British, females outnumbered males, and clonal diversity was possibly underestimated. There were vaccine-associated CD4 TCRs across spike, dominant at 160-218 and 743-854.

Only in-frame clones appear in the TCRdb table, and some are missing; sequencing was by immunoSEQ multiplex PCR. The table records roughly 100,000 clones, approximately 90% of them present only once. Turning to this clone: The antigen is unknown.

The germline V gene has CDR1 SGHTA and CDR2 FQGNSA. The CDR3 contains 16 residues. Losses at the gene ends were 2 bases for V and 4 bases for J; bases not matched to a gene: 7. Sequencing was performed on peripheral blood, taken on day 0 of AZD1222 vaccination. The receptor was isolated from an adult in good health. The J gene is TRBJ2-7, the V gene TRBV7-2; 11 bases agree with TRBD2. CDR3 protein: CASSLTSGRGLYEQYF. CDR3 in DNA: TGTGCCAGCAGCTTAACTAGCGGGAGAGGTCTATACGAGCAGTACTTC.